A selection of T cell receptor beta chains follows, all from one sample in a study of human T cells and chemical hapten exposure. From the RACE reads, TCRdb called clonotypes with MiXCR, one entry per CDR3 protein. Among some 350,000 distinct CDR3 sequences listed, approximately 6.3% were seen once. Material: whole blood, obtained in connection with sensitization to the hapten diphenylcyclopropenone (DPC). The source is a woman between 18 and 30 years old with alopecia areata. Some clones in this sample may be carry-over from other donors' samples. CDR3s include the opening cysteine and the closing phenylalanine or tryptophan. D genes are given only for firm matches. Size tells how often a clone was seen (once, few, many) or the class of an expanded clone, and some rows leave it out.

length,V,J,D,size,DNA,CDR3
10,TRBV29-1,TRBJ2-5,NA,few,TGCAGCGTTTCCAGGGGGACCCAGTACTTC,CSVSRGTQYF
16,TRBV6-4,TRBJ1-4,TRBD1,NA,TGTGCCAGCAGTGTAAGGACAGGGACAACTAATGAAAAACTGTTTTTT,CASSVRTGTTNEKLFF
17,TRBV6-2/TRBV6-3,TRBJ1-5,NA,many,TGTGCCAGCAGTTACGTCGGGGCCAGCACCGGTTCCCAGCCCCAGCATTTT,CASSYVGASTGSQPQHF
15,TRBV5-6,TRBJ1-5,NA,NA,TGTGCCAGCAGTCGTTCAGCTTATAGCAATCAGCCCCAGCATTTT,CASSRSAYSNQPQHF
15,TRBV6-6,TRBJ2-7,NA,few,TGTGCCAGCCGAATCGGCGGGGAGGGGGCACCCTCGCAGTACTTC,CASRIGGEGAPSQYF
17,TRBV5-1,TRBJ2-5,TRBD1,NA,TGCGCCGGACGGAGACAGGGTCCAAGGAGGCCTCAAGAGACCCAGTACTTC,CAGRRQGPRRPQETQYF
15,TRBV7-9,TRBJ2-5,TRBD1,many,TGTGCCAGCAGCCTTACGACAGGGGAGCAAGAGACCCAGTACTTC,CASSLTTGEQETQYF
18,TRBV28,TRBJ2-1,TRBD2,NA,TGTGCCAGCAGATTACTAGCGGGGGGAAGGAGCTCCTACAATGAGCAGTTCTTC,CASRLLAGGRSSYNEQFF
17,TRBV7-2,TRBJ2-2,NA,few,TGTGCCAGCAGCTATAGACAGCCATACCCGAACACCGGGGAGCTGTTTTTT,CASSYRQPYPNTGELFF
18,TRBV4-3,TRBJ2-3,NA,few,TGCGCCAGCAGTCGTTCACCGGACTATCGGCTTAGGAAGGATACGCAGTATTTT,CASSRSPDYRLRKDTQYF
16,TRBV12-3/TRBV12-4,TRBJ2-2,TRBD2,few,TGTGCCAGCAGTTTAACCCGGGGGGGGAACACCGGGGAGCTGTTTTTT,CASSLTRGGNTGELFF
15,TRBV12-3/TRBV12-4,TRBJ2-7,NA,NA,TGTGCCAGCAGTTTAGGCAGGGGCTTTTCGAGGGAGCAGTACTTC,CASSLGRGFSREQYF
13,TRBV25-1,TRBJ2-3,NA,many,TGTGCCAGCAGTGCACCCCCGACAGATACGCAGTATTTT,CASSAPPTDTQYF
14,TRBV18,TRBJ1-3,NA,many,TGTGCCAGCTCACCACCGTCGCGGACGAACACCATATATTTT,CASSPPSRTNTIYF
14,TRBV25-1,TRBJ2-5,NA,many,TGTGCCAGCAGTGCCGGACCAGAAGAAGAGACCCAGTACTTC,CASSAGPEEETQYF
9,TRBV27,TRBJ1-5,NA,many,TGTGCCAGTGGTCAGCCCCAGCATTTT,CASGQPQHF
13,TRBV6-5,TRBJ1-5,TRBD1,few,TGTGCCAGCAAGGGGGCTGGAAATCAGCCCCAGCATTTT,CASKGAGNQPQHF
15,TRBV5-1,TRBJ1-2,TRBD1,few,TGCGCCAGCAGCTTGGAAGGGACAGCTAACTATGGCTACACCTTC,CASSLEGTANYGYTF
15,TRBV6-5,TRBJ1-5,NA,NA,TGTGCCAGCAGTTACAGCAGGGGCGGCAATCAGCCCCAGCATTTT,CASSYSRGGNQPQHF
14,TRBV20-1,TRBJ1-1,NA,few,TGCAGTGCTAGAGAAGTATCGGGATTGACTGAAGCTTTCTTT,CSAREVSGLTEAFF
14,TRBV12-3/TRBV12-4,TRBJ2-2,TRBD2,NA,TGTGCCAGCAGACCTAGCGGGGGGCCCGGGGAGCTGTTTTTT,CASRPSGGPGELFF
16,TRBV11-1,TRBJ2-1,TRBD2,many,TGTGCCAGCAGCCCACCAGGGGCGGGGGGCAGCAATGAGCAGTTCTTC,CASSPPGAGGSNEQFF
14,TRBV4-3,TRBJ1-1,NA,many,TGCGCCAGCAGCCAAGAGTTTCGCAGCACTGAAGCTTTCTTT,CASSQEFRSTEAFF
10,TRBV20-1,TRBJ1-4,NA,many,TGCAGTGCTGATGCCGGCAAACTGTTTTTT,CSADAGKLFF
19,TRBV5-6,TRBJ1-3,NA,few,TGTGCCAGCAGCTATCGCCCGGGGGCTTATGGTAACTCTGGAAACACCATATATTTT,CASSYRPGAYGNSGNTIYF
15,TRBV7-3,TRBJ1-2,NA,NA,TGTGCCAGCAGCCTATCAGGTTATTCCGCCTATGGCTACACCTTC,CASSLSGYSAYGYTF
15,TRBV6-6,TRBJ1-5,TRBD1,many,TGTGCCAGCAGTTCCCCCGGGACAGAGTATCAGCCCCAGCATTTT,CASSSPGTEYQPQHF
15,TRBV9,TRBJ1-5,NA,few,TGTGCCAGCAGCTCAGAAAAGGGATCGGATCAGCCCCAGCATTTT,CASSSEKGSDQPQHF
14,TRBV29-1,TRBJ1-5,NA,few,TGCAGCGTTGAGGGGGCGGGAGGCAATCAGCCCCAGCATTTT,CSVEGAGGNQPQHF
15,TRBV4-1,TRBJ2-7,TRBD1,few,TGCGCCAGCAGCCCTCGACAGGGAATAGCCTACGAGCAGTACTTC,CASSPRQGIAYEQYF
15,TRBV9,TRBJ1-5,TRBD1,many,TGTGCCAGCAGCGCCACAGGGGGCTTCAATCAGCCCCAGCATTTT,CASSATGGFNQPQHF
17,TRBV5-6,TRBJ1-6,TRBD1,NA,TGTGCCAGCAGCCCCCAAGGGGGGACAGAGAATAATTCACCCCTCCACTTT,CASSPQGGTENNSPLHF
22,TRBV6-2/TRBV6-3,TRBJ2-2,NA,NA,TGTGCCAGCAGTTACCCCCGTCCTTCCGGAGGGGGCGTCCCCCTGAACACCGGGGAGCTGTTTTTT,CASSYPRPSGGGVPLNTGELFF
15,TRBV6-2/TRBV6-3,TRBJ2-7,NA,many,TGTGCCAGCAGTTCGACAGACAGTGTTCGGAACGAGCAGTACTTC,CASSSTDSVRNEQYF
15,TRBV18,TRBJ1-4,NA,many,TGTGCCAGCCGCTTGGATCTGTCCAGTAATGAAAAACTGTTTTTT,CASRLDLSSNEKLFF
14,TRBV6-4,TRBJ2-5,NA,many,TGTGCCAGCAGTGAGAATGGACAGCAAGAGACCCAGTACTTC,CASSENGQQETQYF
16,TRBV10-3,TRBJ2-2,TRBD1,many,TGTGCCACCGACAACACCGGGACAGCGAACACCGGGGAGCTGTTTTTT,CATDNTGTANTGELFF
17,TRBV18,TRBJ2-4,TRBD1,few,TGTGCCAGCTCACCTACCGGGACAGCCGGCGGGTTTAACATTCAGTACTTC,CASSPTGTAGGFNIQYF
20,TRBV19,TRBJ2-1,TRBD2,few,TGTGCCAGTAGTATTCTCCTCAGACGGACTAGCGGGGGGGCCTACAATGAGCAGTTCTTC,CASSILLRRTSGGAYNEQFF
15,TRBV10-3,TRBJ2-3,NA,few,TGTGCCATCAGTGATTCGGGGACTTTCACAGATACGCAGTATTTT,CAISDSGTFTDTQYF
14,TRBV29-1,TRBJ1-2,TRBD1,many,TGCAGCGTTGCCGGGACAGGGGGCAGGAATGGCTACACCTTC,CSVAGTGGRNGYTF